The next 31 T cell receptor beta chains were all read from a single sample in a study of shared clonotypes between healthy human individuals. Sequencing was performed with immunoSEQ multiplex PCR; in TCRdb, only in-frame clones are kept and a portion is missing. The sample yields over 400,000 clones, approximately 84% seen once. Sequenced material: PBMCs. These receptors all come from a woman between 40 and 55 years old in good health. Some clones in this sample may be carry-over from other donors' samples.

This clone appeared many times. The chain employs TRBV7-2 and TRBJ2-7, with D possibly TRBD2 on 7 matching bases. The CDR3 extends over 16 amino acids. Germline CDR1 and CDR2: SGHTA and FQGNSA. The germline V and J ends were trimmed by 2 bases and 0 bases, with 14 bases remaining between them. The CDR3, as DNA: TGTGCCAGCAGCTTAAGGGGGGGAGGTAGCTCCTACGAGCAGTACTTC. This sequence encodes CASSLRGGGSSYEQYF. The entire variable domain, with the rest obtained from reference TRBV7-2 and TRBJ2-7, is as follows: GAGVSQSPSNKVTEKGKDVELRCDPISGHTALYWYRQSLGQGLEFLIYFQGNSAPDKSGLPSDRFSAERTGGSVSTLTIQRTQQEDSAVYLCASSLRGGGSSYEQYFGPGTRLTVT.

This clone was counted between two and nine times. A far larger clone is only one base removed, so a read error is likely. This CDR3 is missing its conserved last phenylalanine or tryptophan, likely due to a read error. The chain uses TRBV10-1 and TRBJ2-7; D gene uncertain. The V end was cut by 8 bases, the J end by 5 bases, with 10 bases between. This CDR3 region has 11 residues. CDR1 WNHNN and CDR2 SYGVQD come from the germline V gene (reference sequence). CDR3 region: CASQGSDEQYL. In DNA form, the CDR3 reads TGCGCCAGCCAAGGAAGCGACGAGCAGTACCTC.

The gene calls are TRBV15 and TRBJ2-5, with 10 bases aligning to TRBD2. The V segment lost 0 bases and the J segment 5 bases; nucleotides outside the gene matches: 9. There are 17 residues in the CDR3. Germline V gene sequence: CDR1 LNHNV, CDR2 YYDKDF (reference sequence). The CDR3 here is CATSRDVASGRGETQYF. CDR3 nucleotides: TGTGCCACCAGCAGAGATGTGGCTAGCGGGAGAGGGGAGACCCAGTACTTC.

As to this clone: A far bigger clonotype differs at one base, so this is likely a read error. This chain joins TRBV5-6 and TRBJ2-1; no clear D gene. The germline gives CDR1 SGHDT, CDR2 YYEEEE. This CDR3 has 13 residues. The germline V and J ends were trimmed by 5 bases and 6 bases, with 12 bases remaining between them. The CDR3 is CASSIGSCNEQFF. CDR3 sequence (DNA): TGTGCCAGCAGTATAGGGTCTTGCAATGAGCAGTTCTTC.

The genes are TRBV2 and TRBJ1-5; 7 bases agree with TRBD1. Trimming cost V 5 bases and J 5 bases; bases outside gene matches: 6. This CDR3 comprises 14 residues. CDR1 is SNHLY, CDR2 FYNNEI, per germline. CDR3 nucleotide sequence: TGTGCCAGCAGTCAAATAACAGGGGATCAGCCCCAGCATTTT. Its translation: CASSQITGDQPQHF.

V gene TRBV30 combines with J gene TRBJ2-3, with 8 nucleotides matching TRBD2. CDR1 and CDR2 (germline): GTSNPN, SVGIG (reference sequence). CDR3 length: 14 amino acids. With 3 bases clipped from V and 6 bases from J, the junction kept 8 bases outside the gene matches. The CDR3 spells CAWSKGLGGDTQYF. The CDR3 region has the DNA TGTGCCTGGAGCAAGGGACTAGGGGGGGATACGCAGTATTTT.

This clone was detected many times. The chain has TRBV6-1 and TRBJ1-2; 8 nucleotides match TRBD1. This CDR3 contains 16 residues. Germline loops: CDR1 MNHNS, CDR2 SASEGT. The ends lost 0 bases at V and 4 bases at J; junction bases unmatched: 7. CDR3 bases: TGTGCCAGCAGTGAAGCGGGACAGGCCTCCTTCTATGGCTACACCTTC. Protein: CASSEAGQASFYGYTF.

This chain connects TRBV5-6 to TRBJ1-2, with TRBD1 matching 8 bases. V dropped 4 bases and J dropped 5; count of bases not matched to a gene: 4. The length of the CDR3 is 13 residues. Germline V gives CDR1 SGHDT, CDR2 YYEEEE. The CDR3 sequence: CASSMTGVYGYTF. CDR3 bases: TGTGCCAGCAGCATGACAGGGGTTTATGGCTACACCTTC.

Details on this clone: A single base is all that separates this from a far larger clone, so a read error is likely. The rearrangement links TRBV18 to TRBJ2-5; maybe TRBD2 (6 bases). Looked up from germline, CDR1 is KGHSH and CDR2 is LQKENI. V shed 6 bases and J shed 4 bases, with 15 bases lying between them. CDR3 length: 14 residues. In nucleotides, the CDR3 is TGTGCCAGCTCTGACATCGTGGGGGGAGAGACCCAGTACTTC. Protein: CASSDIVGGETQYF.

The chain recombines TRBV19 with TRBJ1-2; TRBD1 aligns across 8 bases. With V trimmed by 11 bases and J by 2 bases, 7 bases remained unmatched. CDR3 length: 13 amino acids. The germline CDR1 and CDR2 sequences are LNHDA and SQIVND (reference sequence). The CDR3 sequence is CAAGQANNYGYTF. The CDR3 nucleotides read TGTGCCGCGGGACAGGCAAACAACTATGGCTACACCTTC.

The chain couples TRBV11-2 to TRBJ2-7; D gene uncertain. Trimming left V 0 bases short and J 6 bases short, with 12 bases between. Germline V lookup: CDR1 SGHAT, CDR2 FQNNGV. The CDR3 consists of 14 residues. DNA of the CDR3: TGTGCCAGCAGCTTAGATGTCAATTACGGCGAGCAGTACTTC. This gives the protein CASSLDVNYGEQYF.

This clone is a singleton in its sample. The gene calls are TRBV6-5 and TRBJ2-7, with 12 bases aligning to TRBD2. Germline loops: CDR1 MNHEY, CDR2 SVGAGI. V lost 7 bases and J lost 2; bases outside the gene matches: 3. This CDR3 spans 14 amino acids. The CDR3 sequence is CASIGLAGTYEQYF. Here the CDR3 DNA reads TGTGCCAGCATCGGACTAGCGGGAACCTACGAGCAGTACTTC.

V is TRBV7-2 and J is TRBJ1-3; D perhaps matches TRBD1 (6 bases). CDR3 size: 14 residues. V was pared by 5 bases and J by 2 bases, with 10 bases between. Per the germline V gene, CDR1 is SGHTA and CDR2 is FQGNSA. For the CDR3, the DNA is TGTGCCAGCAGCCCGACAGGTGCTGGAAACACCATATATTTT. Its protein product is CASSPTGAGNTIYF.

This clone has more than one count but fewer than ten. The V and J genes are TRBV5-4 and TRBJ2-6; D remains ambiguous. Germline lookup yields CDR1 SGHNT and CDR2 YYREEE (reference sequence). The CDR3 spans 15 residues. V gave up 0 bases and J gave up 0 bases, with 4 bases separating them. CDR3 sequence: CASSLGHSGANVLTF. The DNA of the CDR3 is TGTGCCAGCAGCTTGGGACACTCTGGGGCCAACGTCCTGACTTTC.

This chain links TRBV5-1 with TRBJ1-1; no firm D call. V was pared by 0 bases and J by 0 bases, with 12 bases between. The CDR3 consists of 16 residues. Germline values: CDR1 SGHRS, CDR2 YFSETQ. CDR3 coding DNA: TGCGCCAGCAGCTTGGCCACCAGTGGAGTGAACACTGAAGCTTTCTTT. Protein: CASSLATSGVNTEAFF.

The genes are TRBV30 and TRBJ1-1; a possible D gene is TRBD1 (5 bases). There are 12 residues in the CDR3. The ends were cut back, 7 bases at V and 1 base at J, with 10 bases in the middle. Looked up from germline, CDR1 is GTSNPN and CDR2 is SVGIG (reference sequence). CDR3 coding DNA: TGTGCCTCGGGACGGAAGAACACTGAAGCTTTCTTT. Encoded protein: CASGRKNTEAFF.

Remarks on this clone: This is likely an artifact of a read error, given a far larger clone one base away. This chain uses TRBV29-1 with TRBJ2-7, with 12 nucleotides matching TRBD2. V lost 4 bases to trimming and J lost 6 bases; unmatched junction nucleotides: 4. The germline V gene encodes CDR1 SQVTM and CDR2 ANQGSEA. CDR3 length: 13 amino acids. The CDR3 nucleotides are TGCAGCGTTGCGGGACTAGCGGGCTGCGAGCAGTACTTC. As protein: CSVAGLAGCEQYF.

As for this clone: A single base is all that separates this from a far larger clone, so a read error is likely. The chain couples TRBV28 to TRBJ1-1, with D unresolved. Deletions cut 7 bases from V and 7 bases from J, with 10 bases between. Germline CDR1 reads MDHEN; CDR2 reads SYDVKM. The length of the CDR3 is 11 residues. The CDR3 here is CASTRGFEAFF. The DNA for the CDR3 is TGTGCCAGCACCAGAGGGTTTGAAGCTTTCTTT. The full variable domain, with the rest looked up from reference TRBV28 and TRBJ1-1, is DVKVTQSSRYLVKRTGEKVFLECVQDMDHENMFWYRQDPGLGLRLIYFSYDVKMKEKGDIPEGYSVSREKKERFSLILESASTNQTSMYLCASTRGFEAFFGQGTRLTVV.

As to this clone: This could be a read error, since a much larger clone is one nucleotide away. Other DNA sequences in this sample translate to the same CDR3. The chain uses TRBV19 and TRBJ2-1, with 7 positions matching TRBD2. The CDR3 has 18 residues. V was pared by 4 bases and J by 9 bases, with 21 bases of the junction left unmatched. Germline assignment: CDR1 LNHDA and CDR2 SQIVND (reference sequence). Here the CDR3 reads CASSNLIGFWRETSEQFF. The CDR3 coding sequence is TGTGCCAGTAGTAATCTGATTGGTTTCTGGCGGGAGACGAGTGAGCAGTTCTTC.

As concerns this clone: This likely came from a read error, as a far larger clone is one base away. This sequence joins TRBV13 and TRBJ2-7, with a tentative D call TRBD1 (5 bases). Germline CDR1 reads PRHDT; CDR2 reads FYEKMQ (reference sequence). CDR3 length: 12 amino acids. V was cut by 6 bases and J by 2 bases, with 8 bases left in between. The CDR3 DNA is TGTGCCAGCAGTTCAGGGCCCTACGAGCAGTACTTC. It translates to CASSSGPYEQYF. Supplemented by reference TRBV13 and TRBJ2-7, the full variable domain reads AAGVIQSPRHLIKEKRETATLKCYPIPRHDTVYWYQQGPGQDPQFLISFYEKMQSDKGSIPDRFSAQQFSDYHSELNMSSLELGDSALYFCASSSGPYEQYFGPGTRLTVT.

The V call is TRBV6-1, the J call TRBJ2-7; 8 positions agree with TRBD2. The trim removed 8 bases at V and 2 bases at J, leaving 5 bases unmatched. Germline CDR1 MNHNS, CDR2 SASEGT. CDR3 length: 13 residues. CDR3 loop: CASRTSTTYEQYF. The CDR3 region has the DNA TGTGCCAGCCGGACTAGCACAACCTACGAGCAGTACTTC.

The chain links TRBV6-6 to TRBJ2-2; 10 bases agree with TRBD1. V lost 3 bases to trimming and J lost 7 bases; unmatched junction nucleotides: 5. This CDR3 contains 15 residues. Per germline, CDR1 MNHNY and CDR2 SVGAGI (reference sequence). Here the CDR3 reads CASSYSTGGSGELFF. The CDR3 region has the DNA TGTGCCAGCAGTTATTCGACAGGGGGCAGCGGGGAGCTGTTTTTT.

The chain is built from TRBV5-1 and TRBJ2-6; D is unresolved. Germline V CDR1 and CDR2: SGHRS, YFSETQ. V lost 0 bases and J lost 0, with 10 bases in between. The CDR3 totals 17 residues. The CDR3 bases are TGCGCCAGCAGCTTGGTTCAGGTAGCCTCTGGGGCCAACGTCCTGACTTTC. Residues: CASSLVQVASGANVLTF.

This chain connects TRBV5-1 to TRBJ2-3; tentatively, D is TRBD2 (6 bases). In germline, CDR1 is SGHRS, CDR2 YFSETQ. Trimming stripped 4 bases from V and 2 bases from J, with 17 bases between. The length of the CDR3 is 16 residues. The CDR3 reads CASSLDGSTNTDTQYF. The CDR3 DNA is TGCGCCAGCAGCCTCGACGGGAGTACCAACACAGATACGCAGTATTTT.

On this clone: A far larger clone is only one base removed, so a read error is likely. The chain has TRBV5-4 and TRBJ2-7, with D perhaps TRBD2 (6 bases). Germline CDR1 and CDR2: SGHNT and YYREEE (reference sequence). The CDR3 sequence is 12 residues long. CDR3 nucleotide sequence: TGTGACAGCAGCTTGGGGAGGAACGAGCAGTACTTC. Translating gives CDSSLGRNEQYF.

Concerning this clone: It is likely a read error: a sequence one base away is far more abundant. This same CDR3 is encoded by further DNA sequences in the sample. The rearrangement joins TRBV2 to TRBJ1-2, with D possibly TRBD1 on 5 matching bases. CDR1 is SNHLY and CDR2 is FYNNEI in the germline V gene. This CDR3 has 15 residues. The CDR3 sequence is CASTPGQGSLGGYTF. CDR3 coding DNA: TGTGCCAGCACGCCGGGGCAGGGCTCCCTAGGTGGCTATACCTTC.

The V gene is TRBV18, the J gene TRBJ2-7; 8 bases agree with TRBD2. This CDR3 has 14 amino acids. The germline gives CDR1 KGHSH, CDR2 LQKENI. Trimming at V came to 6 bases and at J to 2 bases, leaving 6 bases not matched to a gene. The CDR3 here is CASSSSGPTYEQYF. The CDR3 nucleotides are TGTGCCAGCTCCTCTAGCGGGCCCACCTACGAGCAGTACTTC.

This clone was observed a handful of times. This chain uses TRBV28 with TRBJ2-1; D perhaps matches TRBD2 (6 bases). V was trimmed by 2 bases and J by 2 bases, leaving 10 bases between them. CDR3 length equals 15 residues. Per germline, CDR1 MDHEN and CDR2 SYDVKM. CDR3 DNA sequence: TGTGCCAGCAGTTTAGCGGGAAGGACCTACAATGAGCAGTTCTTC. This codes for CASSLAGRTYNEQFF.

The CDR3 here is CASSLYLETQYF. The CDR3 DNA reads TGTGCCAGCAGCCTATATCTCGAGACCCAGTACTTC. This sequence joins TRBV7-2 and TRBJ2-5, with D hard to call. The CDR3 length is 12 residues. The ends were cut back, 5 bases at V and 5 bases at J, with 9 bases in the middle. From germline, CDR1 is SGHTA and CDR2 FQGNSA.

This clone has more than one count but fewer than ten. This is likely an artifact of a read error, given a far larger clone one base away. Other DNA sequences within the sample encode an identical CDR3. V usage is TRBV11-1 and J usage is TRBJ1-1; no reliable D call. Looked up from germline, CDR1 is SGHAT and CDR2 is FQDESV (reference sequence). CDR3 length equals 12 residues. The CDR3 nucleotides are TGTGCCAGCAGCTTAGATGGCGGGGAAGCCTTCTTT. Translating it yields CASSLDGGEAFF.

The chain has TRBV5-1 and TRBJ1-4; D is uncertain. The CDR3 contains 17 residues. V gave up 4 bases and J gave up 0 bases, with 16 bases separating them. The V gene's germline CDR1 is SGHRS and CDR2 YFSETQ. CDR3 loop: CASSTTPKGATNEKLFF. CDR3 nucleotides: TGCGCCAGCAGCACAACCCCAAAAGGCGCAACTAATGAAAAACTGTTTTTT.